The 11 T cell receptor beta chains presented below share a single source sample, sequenced in a study of OX40 agonist ivuxolimab in advanced cancers. Some clones are missing from TCRdb's copy, which holds only in-frame ones; the method was immunoSEQ multiplex PCR. The data show about 15,000 clones, roughly 84% seen once. The sequencing here drew on CD4+ or CD8+ T cells sorted from blood, taken in a trial of the OX40 agonist ivuxolimab. These receptor sequences come from an adult with an advanced solid tumor such as melanoma, head and neck, liver or kidney cancer.

This clone was seen once. V gene TRBV14 combines with J gene TRBJ2-1, with 9 bases fitting TRBD2. V was clipped by 5 bases and J by 2 bases; unmatched bases: 7. The CDR3 totals 16 residues. Germline loops: CDR1 SGHDN, CDR2 FVKESK. The CDR3 reads CASSGLAGLAYNEQFF. The DNA of the CDR3 is TGTGCCAGCAGCGGGCTAGCGGGATTGGCCTACAATGAGCAGTTCTTC.

A remark on this clone: At one end, the junction sequence differs from germline, possibly due to a read error. The V gene is TRBV7-9, the J gene TRBJ2-7; 7 bases match TRBD1. This CDR3 has 15 amino acids. Germline CDR1 reads SEHNR; CDR2 reads FQNEAQ (reference sequence). The CDR3 sequence: CVSSHLTGALTEQYF. The DNA of the CDR3 is TGTGTCAGCAGCCACCTAACAGGGGCCCTGACCGAGCAGTACTTC. Based on the CDR3 plus reference TRBV7-9 and TRBJ2-7, the full variable domain is DTGVSQNPRHKITKRGQNVTFRCDPISEHNRLYWYRQTLGQGPEFLTYFQNEAQLEKSRLLSDRFSAERPKGSFSTLEIQRTEQGDSAMYLCVSSHLTGALTEQYFGPGTRLTVT.

The chain uses TRBV11-2 and TRBJ2-4; no clear D. Per germline, CDR1 SGHAT and CDR2 FQNNGV. Trimming removed 5 bases from V and 2 bases from J, with 22 bases in between. This CDR3 region has 18 residues. In DNA, the CDR3 is TGTGCCAGCAGCGTACGGAATCACCTCAACATCACCAAAAACATTCAGTACTTC. Translated: CASSVRNHLNITKNIQYF.

The chain recombines TRBV5-1 with TRBJ2-1, with a weak D call TRBD2 (6 bases). V lost 3 bases to trimming and J lost 10 bases, with 11 bases between them. CDR3 length: 12 residues. Germline V gene sequence: CDR1 SGHRS, CDR2 YFSETQ. In DNA, the CDR3 is TGCGCCAGCAGCTCGGAGGGGATAGAGCAGTTCTTC. This sequence encodes CASSSEGIEQFF.

The chain recombines TRBV7-2 with TRBJ1-5; D unresolved. Germline lookup yields CDR1 SGHTA and CDR2 FQGNSA. V lost 6 bases to trimming and J lost 0 bases, with 9 bases between them. The CDR3 has 14 amino acids. This chain's CDR3 is CASSGRNSNQPQHF. CDR3 DNA sequence: TGTGCCAGCAGTGGACGGAATAGCAATCAGCCCCAGCATTTT.

CDR3 sequence (DNA): TGTGCCAGCAGCTTGGTGGGCGGGGAGCAGTTCTTC. Translated: CASSLVGGEQFF. J is TRBJ2-1 and V is TRBV7-9; a possible D gene is TRBD2 (5 bases). There are 12 residues in the CDR3. V lost 3 bases and J lost 10, with 10 bases in between. The germline gives CDR1 SEHNR, CDR2 FQNEAQ (reference sequence).

This sequence joins TRBV2 and TRBJ2-3; D perhaps matches TRBD2 (5 bases). V dropped 8 bases and J dropped 2 bases, with 11 bases sitting between them. Germline CDR1 reads SNHLY; CDR2 reads FYNNEI. The CDR3 is 13 amino acids. The CDR3 DNA reads TGTGCCAGCGTGTCGGAGGCCACAGATACGCAGTATTTT. Its protein product is CASVSEATDTQYF.

This chain joins TRBV9 and TRBJ1-1; D might be TRBD1 (6 bases). Germline V gene sequence: CDR1 SGDLS, CDR2 YYNGEE. The CDR3 runs 16 residues. Trimming removed 0 bases at V and 4 bases at J, with 16 bases between. The CDR3 DNA reads TGTGCCAGCAGCGTAGCGTTGGGGGGGCCGGTCACTGAAGCTTTCTTT. Amino acids: CASSVALGGPVTEAFF.

The chain combines TRBV7-9 with TRBJ1-6; D gene uncertain. Trimming pared 8 bases from V and 10 bases from J, leaving 9 bases between. This CDR3 has 11 residues. Germline CDR1 is SEHNR and CDR2 is FQNEAQ (reference sequence). The CDR3 reads CASGESSPLHF. As DNA, the CDR3 is TGTGCCAGCGGGGAGTCCTCACCCCTCCACTTT.

The V gene is TRBV19, the J gene TRBJ1-2; D uncertain. The CDR3 extends over 14 amino acids. Germline CDR1 LNHDA, CDR2 SQIVND (reference sequence). Trimming removed 10 bases at V and 5 bases at J, with 20 bases between. The CDR3 sequence is CATHGTADTYGYTF. The CDR3 DNA is TGTGCCACCCACGGTACGGCGGATACTTATGGCTACACCTTC.

This clone has just a few counts. V gene TRBV7-7 combines with J gene TRBJ2-6; no firm D call. The germline gives CDR1 SSHAT, CDR2 FNYEAQ (reference sequence). The V gene lost 5 bases and the J gene lost 5 bases, with 22 bases spanning the gap. The CDR3 has 18 residues. CDR3 nucleotide sequence: TGTGCCAGCAGCGGAGCGCCAGTGCCACAAAGTCGGGCCAACGTCCTGACTTTC. This gives the protein CASSGAPVPQSRANVLTF.